This T cell receptor (beta chain) was captured by sequencing in a study of blood T cell repertoires in COVID-19. Across the whole study: From T cells, B-cell-depleted T cells, or PBMCs came the material, which was cDNA or gDNA.

In terms of age and location, participants ranged from roughly 18 to 90 years and lived in under 30 US areas. Participant reports of clinical history set cohort assignment. Clones were sequenced by immunoSEQ multiplex PCR, and TCRdb holds only the in-frame ones, with some missing. The sample lists 200,000 to 250,000 clones, roughly 86% occurring once. Looked up from germline, CDR1 is SNHLY and CDR2 is FYNNEI. The CDR3 is made up of 14 amino acids. V lost 3 bases to trimming and J lost 8 bases, with 16 bases between them. Source material: PBMCs or T cells enriched from blood (not recorded which). The source is a woman aged 25 to 39 with acute COVID-19. The genes are TRBV2 and TRBJ1-2; D gene uncertain. CDR3 DNA: TGTGCCAGCAGTGACGTATGGGAAACGGGAGGCTACACCTTC. As protein: CASSDVWETGGYTF.